This T cell receptor beta chain was captured in a study of CD8 T cell repertoires and HIV-1 epitope variants. The overall study: T cells were stimulated with Twenty-five Gag and Nef peptides separately. Controls were a CMV, EBV and flu peptide pool, Ebola AY9 negative control, and no-peptide well. Epitopes were three Gag families plus Nef HW9 and YT9. The baseline condition was 1M T cells left uncultured.

Looked up from germline, CDR1 is SGHVS and CDR2 is FNYEAQ. CDR3 length: 15 amino acids. The V and J ends lost 3 bases and 8 bases respectively, with 17 bases between them. Worth noting for this clone: The antigen is unknown.

The repertoire was sequenced with immunoSEQ multiplex PCR; TCRdb's copy has only in-frame clones and lacks some. The sample records about 5,000 clones, about 62% being singletons. This chain connects TRBV7-6 to TRBJ2-4, with D unresolved. The origin of this receptor is a male donor with HIV. The sequencing sample was made of cultured CD8+ T cells derived from PBMCs. CDR3 nucleotide sequence: TGTGCCAGCAGCTTGAGTGACTCAACAAAAGACATTCAGTACTTC. Its protein product is CASSLSDSTKDIQYF.